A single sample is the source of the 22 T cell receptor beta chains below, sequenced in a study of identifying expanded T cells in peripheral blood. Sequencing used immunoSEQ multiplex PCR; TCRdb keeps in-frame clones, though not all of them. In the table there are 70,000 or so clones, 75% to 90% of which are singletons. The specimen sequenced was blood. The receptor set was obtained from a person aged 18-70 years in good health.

CDR3 sequence reads: CSARVDYEQYF. DNA for the CDR3: TGCAGTGCTAGAGTAGACTACGAGCAGTACTTC. The V and J genes are TRBV20-1 and TRBJ2-7; D unresolved. There are 11 residues in the CDR3. V lost 1 base and J lost 3, with 4 bases in between. CDR1 and CDR2 (germline): DFQATT, SNEGSKA (reference sequence).

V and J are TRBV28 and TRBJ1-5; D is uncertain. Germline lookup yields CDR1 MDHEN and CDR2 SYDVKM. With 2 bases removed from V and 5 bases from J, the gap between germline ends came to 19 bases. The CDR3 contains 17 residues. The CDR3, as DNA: TGTGCCAGCAGTTTAAATCCCGGGTTTGTGGTCGATCAGCCCCAGCATTTT. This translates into CASSLNPGFVVDQPQHF.

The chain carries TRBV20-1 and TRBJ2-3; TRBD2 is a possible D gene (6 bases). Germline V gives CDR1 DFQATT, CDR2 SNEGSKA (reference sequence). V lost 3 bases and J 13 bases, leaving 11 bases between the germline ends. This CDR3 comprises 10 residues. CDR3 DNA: TGCAGTGCTAGGCGGGACCACGAGTATTTT. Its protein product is CSARRDHEYF.

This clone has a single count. CDR3: CASSVDHSPLGYGYTF. CDR3 nucleotide sequence: TGTGCCAGCAGCGTAGATCACTCACCTTTGGGCTATGGCTACACCTTC. The chain recombines TRBV9 with TRBJ1-2, with no clear D. The V and J ends lost 0 bases and 4 bases respectively, with 16 bases between them. Germline CDR1 and CDR2: SGDLS and YYNGEE. This CDR3 region has 16 residues.

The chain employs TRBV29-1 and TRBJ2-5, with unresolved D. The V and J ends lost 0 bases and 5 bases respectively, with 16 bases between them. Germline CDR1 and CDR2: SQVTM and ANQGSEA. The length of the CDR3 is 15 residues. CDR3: CSVEDSARRPETQYF. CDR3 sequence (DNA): TGCAGCGTTGAAGATTCGGCCCGGCGTCCGGAGACCCAGTACTTC.

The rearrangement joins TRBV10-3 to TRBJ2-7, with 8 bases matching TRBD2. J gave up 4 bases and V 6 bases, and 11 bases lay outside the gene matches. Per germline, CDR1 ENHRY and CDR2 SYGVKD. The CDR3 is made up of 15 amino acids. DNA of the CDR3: TGTGCCATCAGGAGCGGGAGTGGGCCTTTGTACGAGCAGTACTTC. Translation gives CAIRSGSGPLYEQYF.

CDR3 bases: TGTGCCAGCTCACTCGACAGGGAGAAGGCCGGGGAGCTGTTTTTT. This encodes CASSLDREKAGELFF. The chain is built from TRBV18 and TRBJ2-2, with 7 bases aligning to TRBD1. Germline CDR1 is KGHSH and CDR2 is LQKENI. J gave up 6 bases and V 4 bases, and 8 bases lay outside the gene matches. CDR3 length: 15 amino acids.

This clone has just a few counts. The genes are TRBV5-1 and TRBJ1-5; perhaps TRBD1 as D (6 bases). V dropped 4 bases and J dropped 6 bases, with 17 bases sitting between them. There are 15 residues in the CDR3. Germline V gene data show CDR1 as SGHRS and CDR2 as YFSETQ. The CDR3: CASSPTGSSGQPQHF. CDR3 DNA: TGCGCCAGCAGCCCGACAGGCTCCAGTGGTCAGCCCCAGCATTTT.

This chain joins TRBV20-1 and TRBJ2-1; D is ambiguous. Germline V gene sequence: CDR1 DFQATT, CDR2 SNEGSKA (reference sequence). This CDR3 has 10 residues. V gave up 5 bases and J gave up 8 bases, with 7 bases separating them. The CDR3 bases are TGCAGTGCTTTCTCCCATGAGCAGTTCTTC. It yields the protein CSAFSHEQFF.

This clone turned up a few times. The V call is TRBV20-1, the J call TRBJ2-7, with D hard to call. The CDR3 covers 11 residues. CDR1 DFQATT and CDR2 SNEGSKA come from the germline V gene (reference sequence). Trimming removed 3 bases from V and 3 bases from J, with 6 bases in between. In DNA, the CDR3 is TGCAGTGCTAGTTCCGGCTACGAGCAGTACTTC. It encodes CSASSGYEQYF.

CDR3 residues: CASSPGGVSNQPQHF. For the CDR3, the DNA is TGTGCCAGCAGTCCTGGGGGGGTTAGCAATCAGCCCCAGCATTTT. The J gene is TRBJ1-5, the V gene TRBV28, with D maybe TRBD1 (5 bases). The CDR3 extends over 15 amino acids. Germline V gene sequence: CDR1 MDHEN, CDR2 SYDVKM. V lost 5 bases and J lost 0, with 11 bases in between.

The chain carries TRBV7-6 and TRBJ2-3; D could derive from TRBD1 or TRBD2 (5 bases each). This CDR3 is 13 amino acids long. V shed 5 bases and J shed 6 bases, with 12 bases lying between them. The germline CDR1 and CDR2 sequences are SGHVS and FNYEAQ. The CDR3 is CASSPDGGDTQYF. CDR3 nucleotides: TGTGCCAGCAGCCCCGATGGGGGTGATACGCAGTATTTT.

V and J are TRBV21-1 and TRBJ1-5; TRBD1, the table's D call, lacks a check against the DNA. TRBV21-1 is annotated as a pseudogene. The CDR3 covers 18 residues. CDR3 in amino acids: CASSLGQPRLRVNQPQHF. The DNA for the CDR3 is TGTGCCAGCAGCCTCGGACAGCCGCGCCTCCGGGTCAATCAGCCCCAGCATTTT.

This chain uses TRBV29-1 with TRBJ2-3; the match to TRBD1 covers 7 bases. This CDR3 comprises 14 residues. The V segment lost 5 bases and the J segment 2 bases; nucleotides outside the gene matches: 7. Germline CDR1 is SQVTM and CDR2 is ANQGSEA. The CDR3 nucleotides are TGCAGCGTTCGACAGGGCCCCCCCACAGATACGCAGTATTTT. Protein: CSVRQGPPTDTQYF.

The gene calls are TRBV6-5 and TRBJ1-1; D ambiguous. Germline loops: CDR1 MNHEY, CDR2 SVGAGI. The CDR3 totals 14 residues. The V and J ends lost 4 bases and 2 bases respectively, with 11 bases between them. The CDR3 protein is CASSSPGVNTEAFF. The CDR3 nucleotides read TGTGCCAGCAGTTCCCCCGGGGTCAACACTGAAGCTTTCTTT.

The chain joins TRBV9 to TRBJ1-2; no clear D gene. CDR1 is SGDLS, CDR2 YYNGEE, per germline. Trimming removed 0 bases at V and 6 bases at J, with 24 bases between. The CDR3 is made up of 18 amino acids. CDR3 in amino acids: CASSVGEWQAGDPDGYTF. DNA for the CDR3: TGTGCCAGCAGCGTAGGCGAATGGCAGGCCGGTGATCCCGATGGCTACACCTTC.

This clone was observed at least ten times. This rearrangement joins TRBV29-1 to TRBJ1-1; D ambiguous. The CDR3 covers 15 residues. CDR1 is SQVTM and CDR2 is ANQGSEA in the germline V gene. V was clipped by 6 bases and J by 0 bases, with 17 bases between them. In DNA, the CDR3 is TGCAGCGTCGCCCCCACAGCTCAAATGAACACTGAAGCTTTCTTT. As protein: CSVAPTAQMNTEAFF.

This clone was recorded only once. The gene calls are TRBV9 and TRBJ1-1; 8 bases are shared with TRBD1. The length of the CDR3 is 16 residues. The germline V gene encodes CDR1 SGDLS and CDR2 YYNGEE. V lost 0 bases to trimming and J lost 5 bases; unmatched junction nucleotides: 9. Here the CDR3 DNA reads TGTGCCAGCAGCGTAGCCCCCCAGGGGGCTGATACTGAAGCTTTCTTT. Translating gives CASSVAPQGADTEAFF.

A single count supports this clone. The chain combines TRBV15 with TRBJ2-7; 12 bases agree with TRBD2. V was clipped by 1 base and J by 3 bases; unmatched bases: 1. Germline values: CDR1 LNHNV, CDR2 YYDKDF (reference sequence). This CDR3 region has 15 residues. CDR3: CATSRGGLAGYEQYF. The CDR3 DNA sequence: TGTGCCACCAGCAGAGGGGGACTAGCGGGCTACGAGCAGTACTTC. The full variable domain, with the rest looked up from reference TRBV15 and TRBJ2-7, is DAMVIQNPRYQVTQFGKPVTLSCSQTLNHNVMYWYQQKSSQAPKLLFHYYDKDFNNEADTPDNFQSRRPNTSFCFLDIRSPGLGDTAMYLCATSRGGLAGYEQYFGPGTRLTVT.

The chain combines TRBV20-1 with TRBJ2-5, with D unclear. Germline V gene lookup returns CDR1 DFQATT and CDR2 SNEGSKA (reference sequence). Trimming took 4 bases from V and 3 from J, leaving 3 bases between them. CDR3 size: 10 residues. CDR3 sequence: CSAIEETQYF. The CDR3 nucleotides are TGCAGTGCTATAGAAGAGACCCAGTACTTC.

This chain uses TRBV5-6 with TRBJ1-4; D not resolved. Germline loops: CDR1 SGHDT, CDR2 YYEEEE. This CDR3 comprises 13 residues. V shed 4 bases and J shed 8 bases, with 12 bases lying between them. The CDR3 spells CASSRLGGEKLFF. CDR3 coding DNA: TGTGCCAGCAGCCGTTTAGGTGGGGAAAAACTGTTTTTT. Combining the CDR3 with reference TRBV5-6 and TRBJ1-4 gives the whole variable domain DAGVTQSPTHLIKTRGQQVTLRCSPKSGHDTVSWYQQALGQGPQFIFQYYEEEERQRGNFPDRFSGHQFPNYSSELNVNALLLGDSALYLCASSRLGGEKLFFGSGTQLSVL.

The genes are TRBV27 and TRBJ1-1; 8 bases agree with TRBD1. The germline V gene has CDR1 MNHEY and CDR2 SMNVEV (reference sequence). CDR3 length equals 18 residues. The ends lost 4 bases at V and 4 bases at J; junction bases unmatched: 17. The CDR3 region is CASSWGTGWGMKGTEAFF. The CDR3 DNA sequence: TGTGCCAGCAGTTGGGGGACAGGCTGGGGGATGAAGGGCACTGAAGCTTTCTTT.